This passage covers 19 T cell receptor beta chains from one sample sequenced in a study of shared clonotypes between healthy human individuals. Assay: immunoSEQ multiplex PCR; the TCRdb copy retains only in-frame clones and omits some. Among a few million clones listed, approximately 93% were seen once. Specimen: naive CD4+ T cells from PBMCs. The subset: CD45RA+ positively selected. These receptors came from a young man in good health. Some clones in this sample may be carry-over from other donors' samples.

This clone was counted a single time. The CDR3 loop is CATKTSGSRNEQFF. The DNA of the CDR3 is TGTGCCACCAAGACTAGCGGGAGTAGAAATGAGCAGTTCTTC. The rearrangement links TRBV28 to TRBJ2-1; 12 positions agree with TRBD2. Looked up from germline, CDR1 is MDHEN and CDR2 is SYDVKM. Trimming took 10 bases from V and 7 from J; bases not matched to a gene: 8. The CDR3 covers 14 residues.

Notes on this clone: Other DNA sequences in the sample encode the same CDR3. The chain employs TRBV19 and TRBJ2-2; D call uncertain. Between the trimmed V and J ends, which lost 6 bases and 5 bases, there was a span of 7 bases. CDR1 is LNHDA, CDR2 SQIVND, per germline (reference sequence). This CDR3 contains 12 residues. Here the CDR3 DNA reads TGTGCCAGTAGCATATTGACCGGGGAGCTGTTTTTT. Translating gives CASSILTGELFF.

This clone was detected only once. This rearrangement joins TRBV28 to TRBJ2-7, with TRBD2 matching 8 bases. V shed 5 bases, J shed 4 bases, and the junction held 10 bases outside the gene matches. CDR3 length: 15 amino acids. CDR1 MDHEN and CDR2 SYDVKM come from the germline V gene. CDR3 in amino acids: CASSGPGLVPYEQYF. The DNA for the CDR3 is TGTGCCAGCAGTGGACCGGGACTAGTTCCTTACGAGCAGTACTTC.

This chain connects TRBV28 to TRBJ2-2, with D possibly being TRBD1 (6 bases). Trimming removed 8 bases at V and 0 bases at J, with 10 bases between. The germline V gene encodes CDR1 MDHEN and CDR2 SYDVKM. The CDR3 is made up of 14 amino acids. This CDR3 is CASFGQPNTGELFF. The CDR3 DNA reads as TGTGCCAGCTTTGGACAGCCGAACACCGGGGAGCTGTTTTTT.

The CDR3 here is CAISPRDLAPREQYF. The CDR3 DNA is TGTGCCATCTCTCCACGGGATCTAGCCCCCCGCGAGCAGTACTTC. The J gene is TRBJ2-7, the V gene TRBV10-3, with a weak D call TRBD2 (5 bases). Germline CDR1 is ENHRY and CDR2 is SYGVKD. Trimming removed 8 bases at V and 6 bases at J, with 23 bases between. The CDR3 is 15 residues long.

Details on this clone: Other nucleotide sequences in the sample specify the same CDR3. The chain combines TRBV9 with TRBJ2-1; D unresolved. The length of the CDR3 is 15 residues. The germline gives CDR1 SGDLS, CDR2 YYNGEE. Trimming removed 0 bases from V and 0 bases from J, with 7 bases in between. CDR3 DNA sequence: TGTGCCAGCAGCGTAGCCCCAAGCTCCTACAATGAGCAGTTCTTC. Translation: CASSVAPSSYNEQFF.

A single count supports this clone. V and J are TRBV5-4 and TRBJ2-5; D possibly corresponds to TRBD1 (6 bases). This CDR3 has 15 amino acids. The germline V gene encodes CDR1 SGHNT and CDR2 YYREEE (reference sequence). V was shortened by 0 bases and J by 7 bases, with 16 bases between the two germline ends. The CDR3 DNA follows: TGTGCCAGCAGCTTGGATCAGGGGATCTCGGGGACCCAGTACTTC. This codes for CASSLDQGISGTQYF. The entire variable domain, with the rest obtained from reference TRBV5-4 and TRBJ2-5, is as follows: ETGVTQSPTHLIKTRGQQVTLRCSSQSGHNTVSWYQQALGQGPQFIFQYYREEENGRGNFPPRFSGLQFPNYSSELNVNALELDDSALYLCASSLDQGISGTQYFGPGTRLLVL.

The rearrangement links TRBV5-1 to TRBJ1-1; TRBD1 matches at 8 bases. Germline V gene data show CDR1 as SGHRS and CDR2 as YFSETQ. J lost 10 bases, V lost 1 base, and 9 bases had no gene match. This CDR3 spans 14 amino acids. The CDR3 is CASSLLGADRGAFF. The DNA of the CDR3 is TGCGCCAGCAGCTTGTTAGGGGCCGACAGGGGAGCTTTCTTT.

The chain joins TRBV6-6 to TRBJ1-3; D is undetermined. There are 15 residues in the CDR3. Germline CDR1 reads MNHNY; CDR2 reads SVGAGI (reference sequence). V lost 3 bases to trimming and J lost 0 bases, with 9 bases between them. In nucleotides, the CDR3 is TGTGCCAGCAGTTATGGTGAAGACTCTGGAAACACCATATATTTT. Translating gives CASSYGEDSGNTIYF.

DNA of the CDR3: TGTGCCAGTTTCCATTTCCGGGACAGCCCTAAGAATGAGCAGTTCTTC. This gives the protein CASFHFRDSPKNEQFF. The J gene is TRBJ2-1, the V gene TRBV28, with 7 bases aligning to TRBD1. J lost 7 bases, V lost 9 bases, and 18 bases had no gene match. The CDR3 spans 16 residues. The germline gives CDR1 MDHEN, CDR2 SYDVKM.

This chain links TRBV9 with TRBJ2-2, with 9 bases identical to TRBD1. Germline V gene data show CDR1 as SGDLS and CDR2 as YYNGEE. V trimming: 3 bases; J trimming: 9 bases; junction bases outside the gene matches: 3. The CDR3 loop spans 13 amino acids. CDR3 DNA sequence: TGTGCCAGCAGCGGAACAGGGGGCCGGGAGCTGTTTTTT. It encodes CASSGTGGRELFF.

J is TRBJ1-5 and V is TRBV4-1; maybe TRBD1 (6 bases). Trimming took 1 base from V and 6 from J, leaving 19 bases between them. The CDR3 totals 17 residues. Germline loops: CDR1 MGHRA, CDR2 YSYEKL. The CDR3 spells CASSQAAGSGAIQPQHF. CDR3 sequence (DNA): TGCGCCAGCAGCCAAGCGGCGGGGTCAGGGGCTATTCAGCCCCAGCATTTT.

V is TRBV2 and J is TRBJ1-5; D not resolved. The CDR3 is made up of 13 amino acids. The V end lost 3 bases, the J end lost 8 bases, and 11 bases lay between the germline ends. Per germline, CDR1 SNHLY and CDR2 FYNNEI. The CDR3 DNA reads TGTGCCAGCAGTGACAGCGCCCGAGAGCCCCAGCATTTT. Translating gives CASSDSAREPQHF.

This rearrangement joins TRBV6-5 to TRBJ1-2; D is undetermined. The V gene lost 0 bases and the J gene lost 4 bases, with 9 bases spanning the gap. Germline assignment: CDR1 MNHEY and CDR2 SVGAGI. This CDR3 spans 14 amino acids. The CDR3 region has the DNA TGTGCCAGCAGTTACTCTTTTACCACCTATGGCTACACCTTC. This translates into CASSYSFTTYGYTF.

This chain connects TRBV10-2 to TRBJ2-1, with 9 positions matching TRBD2. The CDR3 is 18 amino acids. Germline V gene sequence: CDR1 WSHSY, CDR2 SAAADI. With 2 bases clipped from V and 5 bases from J, the junction kept 13 bases outside the gene matches. The CDR3 coding sequence is TGCGCCAGCAGTGAGGTATGGAGTAGCGGGAGTTCGGACAATGAGCAGTTCTTC. Its protein is CASSEVWSSGSSDNEQFF.

This chain joins TRBV4-2 and TRBJ2-3; tentative D call: TRBD1 (6 bases). Between the trimmed V and J ends, which lost 4 bases and 2 bases, there was a span of 13 bases. The CDR3 sequence is 15 residues long. The germline V gene encodes CDR1 LGHNA and CDR2 YNFKEQ. CDR3 region: CASSRKTGNTDTQYF. The CDR3 bases are TGTGCCAGCAGCCGCAAAACAGGGAACACAGATACGCAGTATTTT.

The V and J genes are TRBV9 and TRBJ2-1; TRBD2 matches at 9 bases. This CDR3 has 16 residues. Germline V gene data show CDR1 as SGDLS and CDR2 as YYNGEE. Germline trimming cut 4 bases from V and 3 bases from J; bases unmatched to any gene: 8. The CDR3 DNA is TGTGCCAGCAGCTCACTTAGCGGGAGCGACTACAATGAGCAGTTCTTC. Translated, it gives CASSSLSGSDYNEQFF.

The chain joins TRBV10-3 to TRBJ2-2; the D gene is possibly TRBD2 (5 bases). This CDR3 region has 13 residues. The V gene's germline CDR1 is ENHRY and CDR2 SYGVKD. V lost 6 bases and J 3 bases, leaving 8 bases between the germline ends. The chain's CDR3 is CAIREADTGELFF. For the CDR3, the DNA is TGTGCCATCAGGGAGGCAGACACCGGGGAGCTGTTTTTT.

The gene calls are TRBV15 and TRBJ1-2; D gene ambiguous. Trimming removed 8 bases at V and 1 base at J, with 14 bases between. Germline V gene data show CDR1 as LNHNV and CDR2 as YYDKDF (reference sequence). The CDR3 has 14 amino acids. CDR3 sequence (DNA): TGTGCCACCGATCGGCAGGTCCTTAACTATGGCTACACCTTC. It translates to CATDRQVLNYGYTF.